This is a list of T cell receptor beta chains from one sample in a study of blood T cell repertoires in COVID-19. Data came from immunoSEQ multiplex PCR; TCRdb stores just in-frame clones and leaves some out. The table shows around 140,000 clones, with 85% to 90% occurring only once. The sample consisted of peripheral blood. The receptors derive from a man aged 45 to 65 with active COVID-19. The CDR3 runs from the conserved cysteine through the conserved F or W. The D gene is left open where the match is weak. The size field is filled for only some rows; it gives once, few, many or a size class.

D gene | J gene | V gene | clone size | CDR3 protein | CDR3 DNA
- | TRBJ1-2 | TRBV6-6 | - | CASSPGQYGYTF | TGTGCCAGCAGTCCTGGACAGTATGGCTACACCTTC
- | TRBJ2-5 | TRBV2 | few | CASSEASITRETQYF | TGTGCCAGCAGTGAAGCGTCCATAACGAGGGAGACCCAGTACTTC
TRBD2 | TRBJ2-7 | TRBV18 | - | CASSTSGAYEQYF | TGTGCCAGCTCAACTAGCGGTGCCTACGAGCAGTACTTC
- | TRBJ2-2 | TRBV5-5 | - | CASTRGGNTGELFF | TGTGCCAGCACCCGAGGAGGGAACACCGGGGAGCTGTTTTTT
TRBD2 | TRBJ2-7 | TRBV7-2 | once | CASSPGPSGGGEQYF | TGTGCCAGCAGCCCGGGCCCCAGCGGGGGGGGAGAGCAGTACTTC
TRBD1 | TRBJ1-4 | TRBV25-1 | - | CASSELISGQGPKKLFF | TGTGCCAGCAGTGAATTAATTTCGGGACAGGGGCCAAAAAAACTGTTTTTT
- | TRBJ1-1 | TRBV15 | once | CATSRGGQAFF | TGTGCCACCAGCAGAGGGGGGCAAGCTTTCTTT
TRBD2 | TRBJ2-7 | TRBV5-6 | - | CASSLLAGSYEQYF | TGTGCCAGCAGCCTGCTAGCGGGGTCTTACGAGCAGTACTTC
- | TRBJ1-6 | TRBV5-8 | once | CASTAGSYNSPLHF | TGTGCCAGCACTGCAGGGTCCTATAATTCACCCCTCCACTTT
- | TRBJ1-2 | TRBV12-3/TRBV12-4 | - | CASSFRQGGGYTF | TGTGCCAGCAGTTTTAGGCAGGGTGGAGGCTACACCTTC
TRBD2 | TRBJ2-3 | TRBV4-2 | - | CASSQGLAGSTDTQYF | TGTGCCAGCAGCCAAGGGCTAGCGGGGAGCACAGATACGCAGTATTTT
- | TRBJ1-4 | TRBV30 | - | CAWRGTGGEKLFF | TGTGCCTGGAGGGGGACCGGGGGGGAAAAACTGTTTTTT
TRBD1 | TRBJ1-4 | TRBV7-9 | - | CASRYFGTDNEKLFF | TGTGCCAGCAGGTACTTTGGGACAGATAATGAAAAACTGTTTTTT
- | TRBJ1-3 | TRBV18 | - | CASSPVQGPSSGNTIYF | TGTGCCAGCTCACCCGTACAGGGTCCTTCCTCTGGAAACACCATATATTTT
- | TRBJ2-7 | TRBV24-1 | few | CATSDAGHEQYF | TGTGCCACCAGTGACGCGGGCCACGAGCAGTACTTC
TRBD2 | TRBJ2-7 | TRBV2 | - | CASIQGASGGEAAYEQYF | TGTGCCAGCATCCAAGGGGCTAGCGGGGGAGAGGCGGCCTACGAGCAGTACTTC
TRBD2 | TRBJ2-5 | TRBV11-2 | once | CASSGGGVQETQYF | TGTGCCAGCAGCGGGGGGGGTGTCCAAGAGACCCAGTACTTC
TRBD1 | TRBJ2-7 | TRBV3-1/TRBV3-2 | - | CASSLGTGFEQYF | TGTGCCAGCAGCCTGGGGACAGGGTTCGAGCAGTACTTC
TRBD2 | TRBJ2-7 | TRBV6-1 | - | CASSESRGGYEQYF | TGTGCCAGCAGTGAAAGTCGGGGGGGCTACGAGCAGTACTTC
TRBD1 | TRBJ1-6 | TRBV7-2 | - | CASSATGWNSPLHF | TGTGCCAGCAGCGCGACAGGGTGGAATTCACCCCTCCACTTT
- | TRBJ1-1 | TRBV6-1 | - | CASSEDPRGQFAGAFF | TGTGCCAGCAGTGAAGACCCGCGGGGCCAATTCGCGGGGGCTTTCTTT